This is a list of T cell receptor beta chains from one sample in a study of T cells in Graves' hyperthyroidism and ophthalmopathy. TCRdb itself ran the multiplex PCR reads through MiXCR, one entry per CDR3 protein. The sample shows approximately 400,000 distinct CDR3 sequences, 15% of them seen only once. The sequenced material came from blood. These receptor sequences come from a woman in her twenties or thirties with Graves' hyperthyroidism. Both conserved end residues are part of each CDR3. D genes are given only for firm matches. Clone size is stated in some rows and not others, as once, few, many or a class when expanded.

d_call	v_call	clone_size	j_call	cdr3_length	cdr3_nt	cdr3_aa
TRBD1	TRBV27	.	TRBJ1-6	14	TGTGCCAGCAAGTTGGAACAGGGGAATTCACCCCTCCACTTT	CASKLEQGNSPLHF
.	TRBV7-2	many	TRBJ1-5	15	TGTGCCAGCAGCCTAGGACACACTAGCAATCAGCCCCAGCATTTT	CASSLGHTSNQPQHF
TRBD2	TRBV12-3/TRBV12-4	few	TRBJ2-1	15	TGTGCCAGCACCGATAGCGGGAGTGAGTACAATGAGCAGTTCTTC	CASTDSGSEYNEQFF
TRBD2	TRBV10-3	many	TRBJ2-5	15	TGTGCCATCAGTGGGACTAGCGGAGCACAAGAGACCCAGTACTTC	CAISGTSGAQETQYF
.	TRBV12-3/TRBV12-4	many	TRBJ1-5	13	TGTGCCAGCAGTTTGGACAGCTATCAGCCCCAGCATTTT	CASSLDSYQPQHF
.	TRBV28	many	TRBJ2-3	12	TGTGCCAGCAGCCGATTAGCCGATACGCAGTATTTT	CASSRLADTQYF
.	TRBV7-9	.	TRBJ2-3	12	TGTGCCAGCAGCTCCGAGGGGGGTACGCAGTATTTT	CASSSEGGTQYF
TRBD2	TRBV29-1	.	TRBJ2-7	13	TGCAGCGCCCTGGCTAGCGGGGACTACGAGCAGTACTTC	CSALASGDYEQYF
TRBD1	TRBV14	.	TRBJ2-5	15	TGTGCCAGCAGCCAAGCAACAGGGGAAGTGGAGACCCAGTACTTC	CASSQATGEVETQYF
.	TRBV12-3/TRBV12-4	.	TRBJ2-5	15	TGTGCCAGCAGCCCCGGACCTATAGGCGGGGAGACCCAGTACTTC	CASSPGPIGGETQYF
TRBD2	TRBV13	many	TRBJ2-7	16	TGTGCCAGCAGCTTAGGAACTAGCGGGAGGCTGTACGAGCAGTACTTC	CASSLGTSGRLYEQYF
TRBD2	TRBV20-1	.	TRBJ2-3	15	TGCAGTGCTACGGGACTAGCGGGAAACGCAGATACGCAGTATTTT	CSATGLAGNADTQYF
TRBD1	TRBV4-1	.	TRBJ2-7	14	TGCGCCAGCAGCCGTTCGGACAGGGGTTACGAGCAGTACTTC	CASSRSDRGYEQYF
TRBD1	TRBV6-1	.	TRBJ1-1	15	TGTGCCAGCAGGGACGACAGGGGGTGGAACACTGAAGCTTTCTTT	CASRDDRGWNTEAFF
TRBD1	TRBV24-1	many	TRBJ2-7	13	TGTGCCACCGAGGACAGGGCCTCCTACGAGCAGTACTTC	CATEDRASYEQYF
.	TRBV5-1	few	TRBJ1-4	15	TGCGCCAGCAGCCCGGACCAAAGCCGCGGCGAAAAACTGTTTTTT	CASSPDQSRGEKLFF
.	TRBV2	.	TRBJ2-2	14	TGTGCCAGCAGTGATGCAGGGTTTGGGGGGGAGCTGTTTTTT	CASSDAGFGGELFF
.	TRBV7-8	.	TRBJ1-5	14	TGTGCCAGCAGCTTAGATCGGATGGATCAGCCCCAGCATTTT	CASSLDRMDQPQHF
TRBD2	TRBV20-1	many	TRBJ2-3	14	TGCAGCTTCGGGGGGTCGGGGGTCACAGATACGCAGTATTTT	CSFGGSGVTDTQYF
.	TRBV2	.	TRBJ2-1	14	TGTGCCACCCGGGGTGGGCGGGGTGGGAATGAGCAGTTCTTC	CATRGGRGGNEQFF
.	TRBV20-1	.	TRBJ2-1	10	TGCAGTGCTTCCTTGAATGAGCAGTTCTTC	CSASLNEQFF
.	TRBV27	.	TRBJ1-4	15	TGTGCCAGCAGTTTCGGTGTCCAGGCTTGGGAAAAACTGTTTTTT	CASSFGVQAWEKLFF